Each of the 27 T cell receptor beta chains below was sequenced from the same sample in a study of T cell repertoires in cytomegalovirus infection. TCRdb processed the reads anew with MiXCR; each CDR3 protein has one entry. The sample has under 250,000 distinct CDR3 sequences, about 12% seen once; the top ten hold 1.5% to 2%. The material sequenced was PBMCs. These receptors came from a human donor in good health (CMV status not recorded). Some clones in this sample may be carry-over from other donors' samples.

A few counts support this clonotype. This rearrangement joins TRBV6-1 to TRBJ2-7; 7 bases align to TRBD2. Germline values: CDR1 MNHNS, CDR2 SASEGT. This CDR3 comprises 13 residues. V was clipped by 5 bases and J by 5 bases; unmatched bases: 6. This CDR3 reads CASSRTRSHEQYF. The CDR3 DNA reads TGTGCCAGCAGTCGGACTAGAAGCCACGAGCAGTACTTC.

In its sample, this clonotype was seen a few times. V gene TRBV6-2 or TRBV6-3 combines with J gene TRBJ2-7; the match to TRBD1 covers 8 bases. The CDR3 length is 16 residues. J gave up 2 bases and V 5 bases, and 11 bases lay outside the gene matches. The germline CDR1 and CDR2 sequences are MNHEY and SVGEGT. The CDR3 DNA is TGTGCCAGCAGTCCTACCGGGACAGGCAAAGCCTACGAGCAGTACTTC. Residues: CASSPTGTGKAYEQYF.

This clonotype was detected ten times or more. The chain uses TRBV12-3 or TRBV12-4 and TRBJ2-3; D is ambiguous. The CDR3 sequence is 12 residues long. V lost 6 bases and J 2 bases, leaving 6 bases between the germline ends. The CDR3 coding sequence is TGTGCCAGCAGGCTACTCACAGATACGCAGTATTTT. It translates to CASRLLTDTQYF.

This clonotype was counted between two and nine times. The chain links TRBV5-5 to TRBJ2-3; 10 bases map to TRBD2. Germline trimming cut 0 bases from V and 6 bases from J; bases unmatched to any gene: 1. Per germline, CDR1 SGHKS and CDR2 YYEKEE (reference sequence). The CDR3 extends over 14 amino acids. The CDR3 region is CASSLETSGDTQYF. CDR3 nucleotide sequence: TGTGCCAGCAGCTTGGAGACTAGCGGGGATACGCAGTATTTT.

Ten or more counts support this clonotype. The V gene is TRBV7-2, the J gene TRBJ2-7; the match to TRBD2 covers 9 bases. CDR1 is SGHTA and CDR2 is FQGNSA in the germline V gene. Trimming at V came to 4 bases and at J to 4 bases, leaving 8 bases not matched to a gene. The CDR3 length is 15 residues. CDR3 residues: CASSSRGGRAYEQYF. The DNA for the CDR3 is TGTGCCAGCAGCTCCCGGGGCGGGAGGGCTTACGAGCAGTACTTC.

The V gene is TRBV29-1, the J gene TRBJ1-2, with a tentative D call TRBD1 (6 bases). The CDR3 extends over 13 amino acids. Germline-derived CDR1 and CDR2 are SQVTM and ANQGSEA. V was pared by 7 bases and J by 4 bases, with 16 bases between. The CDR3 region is CSAVTGGGYGYTF. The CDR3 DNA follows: TGCAGCGCCGTGACAGGCGGGGGCTATGGCTACACCTTC.

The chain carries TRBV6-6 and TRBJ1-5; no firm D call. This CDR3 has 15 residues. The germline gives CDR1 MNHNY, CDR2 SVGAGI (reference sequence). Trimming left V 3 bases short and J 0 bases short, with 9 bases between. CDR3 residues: CASSYIRSSNQPQHF. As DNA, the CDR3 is TGTGCCAGCAGTTATATAAGGAGTAGCAATCAGCCCCAGCATTTT.

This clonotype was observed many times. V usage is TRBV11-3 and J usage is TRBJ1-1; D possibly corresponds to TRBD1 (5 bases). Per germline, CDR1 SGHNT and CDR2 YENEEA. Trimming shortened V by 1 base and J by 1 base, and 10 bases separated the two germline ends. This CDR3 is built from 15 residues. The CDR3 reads CASSLGWDSNTEAFF. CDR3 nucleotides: TGTGCCAGCAGCTTAGGTTGGGACTCGAACACTGAAGCTTTCTTT.

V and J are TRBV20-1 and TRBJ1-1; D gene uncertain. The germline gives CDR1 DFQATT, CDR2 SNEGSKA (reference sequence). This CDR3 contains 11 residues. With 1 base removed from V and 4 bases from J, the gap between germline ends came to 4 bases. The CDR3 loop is CSARVATEAFF. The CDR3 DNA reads TGCAGTGCTAGAGTGGCCACTGAAGCTTTCTTT.

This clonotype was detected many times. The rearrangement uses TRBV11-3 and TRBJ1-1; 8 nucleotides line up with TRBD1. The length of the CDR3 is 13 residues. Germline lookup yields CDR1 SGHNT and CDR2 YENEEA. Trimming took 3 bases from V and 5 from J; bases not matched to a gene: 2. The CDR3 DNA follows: TGTGCCAGCAGCTTGGACAGGGAGACTGAAGCTTTCTTT. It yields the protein CASSLDRETEAFF.

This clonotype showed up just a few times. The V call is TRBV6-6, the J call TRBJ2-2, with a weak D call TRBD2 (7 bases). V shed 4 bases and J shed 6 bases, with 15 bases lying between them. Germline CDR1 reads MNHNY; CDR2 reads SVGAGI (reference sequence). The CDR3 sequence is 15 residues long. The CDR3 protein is CASSSARGGAGELFF. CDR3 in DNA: TGTGCCAGCAGTTCAGCTCGAGGGGGGGCCGGGGAGCTGTTTTTT.

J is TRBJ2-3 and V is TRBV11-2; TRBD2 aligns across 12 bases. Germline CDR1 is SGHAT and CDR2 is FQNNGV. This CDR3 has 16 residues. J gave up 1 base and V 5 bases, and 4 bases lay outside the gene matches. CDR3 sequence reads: CASSRLAGGGTDTQYF. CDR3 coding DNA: TGTGCCAGCAGCCGTCTAGCGGGGGGGGGCACAGATACGCAGTATTTT.

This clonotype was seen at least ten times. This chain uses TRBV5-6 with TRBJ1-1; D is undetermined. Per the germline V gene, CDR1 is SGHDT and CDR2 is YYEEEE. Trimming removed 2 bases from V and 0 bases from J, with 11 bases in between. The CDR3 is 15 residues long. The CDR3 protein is CASSFSSGVNTEAFF. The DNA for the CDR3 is TGTGCCAGCAGCTTTTCATCCGGAGTGAACACTGAAGCTTTCTTT.

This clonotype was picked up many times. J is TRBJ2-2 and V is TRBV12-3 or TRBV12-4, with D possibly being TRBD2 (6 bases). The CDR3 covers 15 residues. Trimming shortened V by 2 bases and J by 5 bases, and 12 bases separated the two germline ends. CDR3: CASSLSGGRTGELFF. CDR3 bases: TGTGCCAGCAGTTTAAGCGGAGGGAGGACCGGGGAGCTGTTTTTT.

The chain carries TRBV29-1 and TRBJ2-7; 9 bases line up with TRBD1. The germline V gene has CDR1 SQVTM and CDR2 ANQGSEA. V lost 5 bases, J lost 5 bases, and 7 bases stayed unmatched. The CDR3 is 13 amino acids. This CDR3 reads CSVSGQGRNEQYF. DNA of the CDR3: TGCAGCGTTTCTGGACAGGGGAGGAACGAGCAGTACTTC.

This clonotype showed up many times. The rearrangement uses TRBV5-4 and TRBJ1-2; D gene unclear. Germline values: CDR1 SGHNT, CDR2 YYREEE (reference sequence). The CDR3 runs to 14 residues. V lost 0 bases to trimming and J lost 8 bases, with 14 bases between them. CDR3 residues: CASSLAVAGRGYTF. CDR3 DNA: TGTGCCAGCAGCTTGGCAGTTGCGGGGAGAGGCTACACCTTC.

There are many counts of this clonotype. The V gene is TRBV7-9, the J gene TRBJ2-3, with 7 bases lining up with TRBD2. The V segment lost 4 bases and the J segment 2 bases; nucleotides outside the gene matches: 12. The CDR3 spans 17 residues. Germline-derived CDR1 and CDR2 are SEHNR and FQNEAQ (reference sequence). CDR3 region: CASSSLLGGLLTDTQYF. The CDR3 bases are TGTGCCAGCAGCTCCCTACTCGGGGGACTACTCACAGATACGCAGTATTTT. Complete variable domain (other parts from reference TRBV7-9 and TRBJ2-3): DTGVSQNPRHKITKRGQNVTFRCDPISEHNRLYWYRQTLGQGPEFLTYFQNEAQLEKSRLLSDRFSAERPKGSFSTLEIQRTEQGDSAMYLCASSSLLGGLLTDTQYFGPGTRLTVL.

The DNA for the CDR3 is TGCAGTGCTAGAAGGCTAGCGGGAGGAGGGGAGCAGTTCTTC. Translation: CSARRLAGGGEQFF. This sequence joins TRBV20-1 and TRBJ2-1, with 11 bases lining up with TRBD2. V was clipped by 2 bases and J by 10 bases; unmatched bases: 7. Per germline, CDR1 DFQATT and CDR2 SNEGSKA (reference sequence). This CDR3 contains 14 residues.

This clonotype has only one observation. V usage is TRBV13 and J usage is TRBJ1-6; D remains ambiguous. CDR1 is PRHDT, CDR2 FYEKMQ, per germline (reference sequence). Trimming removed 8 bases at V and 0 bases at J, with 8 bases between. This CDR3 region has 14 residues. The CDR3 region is CASAVRSYNSPLHF. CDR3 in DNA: TGTGCCAGCGCCGTCCGCTCCTATAATTCACCCCTCCACTTT. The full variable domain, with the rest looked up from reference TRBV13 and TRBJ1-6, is AAGVIQSPRHLIKEKRETATLKCYPIPRHDTVYWYQQGPGQDPQFLISFYEKMQSDKGSIPDRFSAQQFSDYHSELNMSSLELGDSALYFCASAVRSYNSPLHFGNGTRLTVT.

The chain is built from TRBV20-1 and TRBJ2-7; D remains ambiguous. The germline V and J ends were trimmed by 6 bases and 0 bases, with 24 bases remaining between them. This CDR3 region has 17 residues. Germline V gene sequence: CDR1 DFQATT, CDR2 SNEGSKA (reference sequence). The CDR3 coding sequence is TGCAGTGCCGGTACACCGCCTTTCGGTAGGAGCTCCTACGAGCAGTACTTC. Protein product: CSAGTPPFGRSSYEQYF.

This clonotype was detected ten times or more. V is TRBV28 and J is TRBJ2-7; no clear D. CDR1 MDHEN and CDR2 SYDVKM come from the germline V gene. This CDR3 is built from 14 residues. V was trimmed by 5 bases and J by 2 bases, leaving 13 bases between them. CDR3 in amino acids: CASSRRSSTYEQYF. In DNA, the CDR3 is TGTGCCAGCAGTCGGCGCTCATCCACCTACGAGCAGTACTTC.

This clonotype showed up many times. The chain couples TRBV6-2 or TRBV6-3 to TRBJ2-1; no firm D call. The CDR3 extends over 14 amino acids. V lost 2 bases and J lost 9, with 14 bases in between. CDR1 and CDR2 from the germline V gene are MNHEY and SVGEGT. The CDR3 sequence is CASSYGGPPAEQFF. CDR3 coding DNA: TGTGCCAGCAGTTACGGTGGCCCGCCGGCTGAGCAGTTCTTC.

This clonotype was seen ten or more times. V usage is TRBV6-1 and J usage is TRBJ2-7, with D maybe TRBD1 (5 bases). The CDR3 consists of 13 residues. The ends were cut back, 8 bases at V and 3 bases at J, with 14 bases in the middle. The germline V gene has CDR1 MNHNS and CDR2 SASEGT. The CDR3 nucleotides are TGTGCCAGCGAAAGGGGCCCTCGCTACGAGCAGTACTTC. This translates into CASERGPRYEQYF.

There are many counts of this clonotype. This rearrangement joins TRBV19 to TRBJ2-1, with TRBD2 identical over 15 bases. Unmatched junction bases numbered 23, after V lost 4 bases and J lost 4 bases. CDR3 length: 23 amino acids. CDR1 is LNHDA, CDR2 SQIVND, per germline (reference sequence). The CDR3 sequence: CASSKDHKPGLAGGIPWYNEQFF. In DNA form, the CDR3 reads TGTGCCAGTAGTAAAGACCATAAACCGGGACTAGCGGGAGGAATTCCGTGGTACAATGAGCAGTTCTTC.

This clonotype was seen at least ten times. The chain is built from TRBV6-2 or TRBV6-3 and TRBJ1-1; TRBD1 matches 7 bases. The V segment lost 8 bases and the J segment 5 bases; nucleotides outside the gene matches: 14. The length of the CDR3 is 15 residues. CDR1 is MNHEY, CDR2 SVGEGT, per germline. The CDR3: CASRAAGGGETEAFF. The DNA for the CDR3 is TGTGCCAGCCGAGCCGCAGGGGGAGGGGAAACTGAAGCTTTCTTT.

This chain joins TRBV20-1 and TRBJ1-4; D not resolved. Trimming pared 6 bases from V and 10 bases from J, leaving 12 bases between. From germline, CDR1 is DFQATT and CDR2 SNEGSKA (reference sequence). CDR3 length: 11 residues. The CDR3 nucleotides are TGCAGTGCCTTCGTGCCCGGAAAACTGTTTTTT. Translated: CSAFVPGKLFF.

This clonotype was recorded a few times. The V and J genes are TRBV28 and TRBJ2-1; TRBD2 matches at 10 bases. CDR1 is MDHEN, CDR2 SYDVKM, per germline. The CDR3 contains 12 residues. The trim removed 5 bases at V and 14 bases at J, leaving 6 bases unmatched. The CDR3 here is CASSLGAGGEFF. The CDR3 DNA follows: TGTGCCAGCAGTCTCGGAGCGGGAGGGGAGTTCTTC.